This TCR beta chain is drawn from a study of shared clonotypes between healthy human individuals (dated by TCRdb to about 2020). About the investigation overall: Three men and a couple of women, aged 18 to 49 years, made up the cohort. To increase sequencing depth and limit assay-specific biases, different laboratories used diverse techniques to prepare libraries and sequence TCR repertoires. To estimate repertoire size and how much clonotypes are shared between individuals, the study performed deep sequencing of blood TCR repertoires from a few healthy adults. For each donor, CD4 naive and CD4 memory were each given three plates, CD8 naive was given two plates, and CD8 memory was given one plate. Leukapheresis yielded between about 0.94 and 8.9 billion PBMCs per donor. General study outcomes and caveats: Even with the large sequencing depth, rarefaction of the sorted-subset datasets indicated that sequencing was incomplete. Sharing across several donors was observed for 5% to 6.5% of naive CD4, 3% to 3.5% of naive CD8, 2.3% of memory CD4, and around 0.4% of memory CD8 clonotypes. The genetic and exposure-history diversity represented was limited by the small number of donors. Only blood was sampled, and tissue TCR repertoires likely differ from those in blood. Clonotypes shared by all four sorted-subset donors showed higher generation probabilities than non-shared clonotypes. Naive subsets generally had larger estimated clonotype richness than memory subsets did. Pairwise subsampling led to the expectation that sequencing depth would affect the degree of clonotype sharing among donors.

The donors were healthy, HIV-negative adults who had no recently reported acute infections or vaccinations. Every donor was a Caucasian adult living in Nashville, Tennessee, USA. CD4+ T cells were enriched by magnetic negative selection, after which naive cells were positively selected on CD45RA and the negative fraction was taken as the memory subset. After blood collection by leukapheresis, PBMCs were isolated using Ficoll-Histopaque density gradient centrifugation and then cryopreserved in the vapor phase of liquid nitrogen. Analytical flow cytometry was used to check the purity and quantity of each magnetically sorted T cell population. Genomic DNA was isolated from every sorted fraction and measured by UV absorbance on a Nanodrop 2000c. Counted from cysteine to phenylalanine, this CDR3 has 12 amino acids. Only the CDR3 portion is preserved as DNA: 36 bases, with reading frame beginning at the first base. V is reduced by 4 bases and J by 2 bases, leaving a spacing of 5 bases between them. CDR1 and CDR2 are drawn from the germline V gene: MDHEN, SYDVKM.

TCR CDR3 regions were amplified from genomic DNA by multiplex PCR using the deep immunoSEQ assay. For each cell subset, the extracted genomic DNA was distributed evenly across all wells of several immunoSEQ 96-well plates, and each plate served as one replicate. Each replicate PCR for sorted subsets received around 200 ng genomic DNA, equal to 30,000 or so T cell genomes. The purified libraries were quantified using a Qubit 3.0 fluorometer, sized with a Bioanalyzer 2100, and then quantified again using the KAPA Library Quantification kit. Each immunoSEQ 96-well plate was sequenced on its own single-read 150-cycle Illumina NextSeq 550 flow cell. The paper's processing steps were these. The immunoSEQ output contained only junctional sequences without quality scores, so filtering could not match that applied to full-length reads. To assign V/J genes and CDR3, sequences were annotated using PyIR, a Python wrapper for IgBLAST v1.9, with IMGT germline references. Reads were filtered out if the reads had weak V/J assignments (E-value above 1e-6), no CDR3, stop codons, out-of-frame junctions, or ambiguous translated residues. V3J clonotypes were defined as sequences sharing the same inferred V gene, J gene, and CDR3 amino acid sequence. The percentage overlap between two repertoires was calculated by dividing the number of shared unique clonotypes by the size of the smaller repertoire. RTK rarefaction, the Chao1 estimator, and Recon v2.1 estimates of unobserved clonotypes were used to assess repertoire richness. Generation probabilities were computed with OLGA for all TCRbeta clonotypes obtained by the gDNA method from a handful of donors. The clones in this table, taken by TCRdb from immuneACCESS, are in-frame only. Not every clone is retained; where verified, under half of the shortfall comes from an unresolved V gene, and the cause of the rest is unknown. The V and J calls and clone size are taken from that table; D and trimming were inferred from the DNA. This sample comprises about 180,000 clones, around 93% of them detected only once. The ten largest make up around 0.067% of the sample.

As to this clone: Its target antigen remains unknown. Per-nucleotide qualities are absent, and no much larger clonotype sits a single base away.

The clonotype comes from a woman between 25 and 40 years old in good health. Material: naive CD4+ T cells sorted from blood. The cell subset or site label for this specimen denotes: CD45RA+ positively selected. The chain is encoded by TRBV28 joined to TRBJ1-1; the D segment cannot be called with confidence. In nucleotide form, the sequence is TGTGCCAGCAGTTCGCCCAACACTGAAGCTTTCTTT. The translation is CASSSPNTEAFF.